A single sample gave rise to the 15 T cell receptor beta chains below, sequenced in a study of PD-1 blockade in classical Hodgkin lymphoma. Generated by immunoSEQ multiplex PCR, the TCRdb table keeps only in-frame clones and is missing some. Found here are some 16,000 clones, around four fifths of them singletons; the top ten hold 30% to 40%. With no exception, relapse followed autologous stem cell transplantation in all patients, and brentuximab vedotin exposure varied. The sequencing used peripheral blood mononuclear cells (PBMCs), collected before the second cycle of nivolumab. The source of these receptors is a human donor with classical Hodgkin lymphoma.

The chain uses TRBV6-6 and TRBJ1-1; 8 bases fit TRBD1. V shed 7 bases and J 4 bases; nucleotides not matched to a gene: 8. This CDR3 has 14 residues. CDR1 is MNHNY and CDR2 is SVGAGI in the germline V gene (reference sequence). CDR3 bases: TGTGCCAGCACCTTGGACAGGGTAATCACTGAAGCTTTCTTT. Amino acids: CASTLDRVITEAFF.

The chain carries TRBV2 and TRBJ2-3; D is undetermined. The ends were cut back, 5 bases at V and 3 bases at J, with 3 bases in the middle. This CDR3 is built from 11 residues. Germline V gene sequence: CDR1 SNHLY, CDR2 FYNNEI. The CDR3 protein is CASSLTDTQYF. CDR3 in DNA: TGTGCCAGCAGTCTAACAGATACGCAGTATTTT.

V usage is TRBV10-2 and J usage is TRBJ1-1; D gene ambiguous. The CDR3 has 14 residues. Trimming left V 4 bases short and J 7 bases short, with 16 bases between. The V gene's germline CDR1 is WSHSY and CDR2 SAAADI. In DNA form, the CDR3 reads TGCGCCAGCAGTGTAGACCGGGCCCTCGGTGAAGCTTTCTTT. As protein: CASSVDRALGEAFF.

This clone was observed a single time. The rearrangement joins TRBV9 to TRBJ2-1; 10 bases agree with TRBD2. CDR3 length: 15 amino acids. The ends lost 0 bases at V and 4 bases at J; junction bases unmatched: 1. CDR1 SGDLS and CDR2 YYNGEE come from the germline V gene. The CDR3 loop is CASSVEAGGYNEQFF. DNA for the CDR3: TGTGCCAGCAGCGTAGAAGCGGGAGGGTACAATGAGCAGTTCTTC.

This clone was seen a handful of times. The rearrangement uses TRBV21-1 and TRBJ1-1. TRBV21-1 is a documented pseudogene. The CDR3 loop spans 12 amino acids. CDR3 in DNA: TGTGCCAGCAGCAAAAGGAGTACAGAAGCTTTCTTT. Amino acids: CASSKRSTEAFF.

The CDR3 coding sequence is TGTGCCAGCAGTGATCGGGGGGCTCGGGTAGCTTTCTTT. This sequence encodes CASSDRGARVAFF. The gene calls are TRBV27 and TRBJ1-1; tentative D call: TRBD1 (6 bases). The CDR3 totals 13 residues. The V end lost 5 bases, the J end lost 10 bases, and 17 bases lay between the germline ends. CDR1 and CDR2 (germline): MNHEY, SMNVEV (reference sequence).

This sequence joins TRBV4-1 and TRBJ2-2; possibly TRBD2 for D (7 bases). This CDR3 has 18 amino acids. Germline V CDR1 and CDR2: MGHRA, YSYEKL. The V end was cut by 3 bases, the J end by 3 bases, with 20 bases between. In nucleotides, the CDR3 is TGCGCCAGCAGCCACGAAAGCGGGACACGGGATTACACCGGGGAGCTGTTTTTT. Its protein product is CASSHESGTRDYTGELFF.

V and J are TRBV7-8 and TRBJ2-3; perhaps TRBD2 as D (6 bases). CDR1 SGHVS and CDR2 FQNEAQ come from the germline V gene. The CDR3 consists of 13 residues. The V and J ends lost 5 bases and 7 bases respectively, with 13 bases between them. The DNA of the CDR3 is TGTGCCAGCAGCACGGGAGTCGAGTATACGCAGTATTTT. It codes for CASSTGVEYTQYF.

A few counts support this clone. The rearrangement links TRBV11-1 to TRBJ2-1; the match to TRBD2 covers 9 bases. With V trimmed by 3 bases and J by 8 bases, 8 bases remained unmatched. The length of the CDR3 is 15 residues. In germline, CDR1 is SGHAT, CDR2 FQDESV (reference sequence). CDR3 residues: CASSFGLAGSYEQFF. The CDR3, as DNA: TGTGCCAGCAGCTTCGGGCTAGCGGGATCCTATGAGCAGTTCTTC.

The J gene is TRBJ1-3, the V gene TRBV5-1; D gene unclear. The CDR3 length is 16 residues. Germline CDR1 is SGHRS and CDR2 is YFSETQ. Trimming cost V 3 bases and J 2 bases, with 15 bases left between them. The CDR3 region has the DNA TGCGCCAGCAGCTCAGGTCCCGCAGAGACTGGAAACACCATATATTTT. This sequence encodes CASSSGPAETGNTIYF.

CDR3: CASSFPTSGGETQYF. The CDR3, as DNA: TGTGCCAGCAGCTTCCCGACTAGCGGGGGCGAGACCCAGTACTTC. The rearrangement links TRBV7-9 to TRBJ2-5; 12 bases align to TRBD2. Losses at the gene ends were 3 bases for V and 5 bases for J; bases not matched to a gene: 4. The CDR3 spans 15 residues. Germline loops: CDR1 SEHNR, CDR2 FQNEAQ (reference sequence).

The CDR3 sequence: CASSLSPTGRFEQYF. CDR3 in DNA: TGTGCCAGCAGTTTATCCCCTACCGGACGATTCGAGCAGTACTTC. The chain employs TRBV27 and TRBJ2-7; no reliable D call. Trimming removed 0 bases from V and 6 bases from J, with 15 bases in between. This CDR3 contains 15 residues. The V gene's germline CDR1 is MNHEY and CDR2 SMNVEV (reference sequence).

The chain is built from TRBV6-1 and TRBJ1-5, with a tentative D call TRBD1 (5 bases). The length of the CDR3 is 14 residues. CDR1 is MNHNS and CDR2 is SASEGT in the germline V gene. V dropped 4 bases and J dropped 9 bases, with 16 bases sitting between them. The CDR3 nucleotides are TGTGCCAGCAGTGGGGCGGGACGGGGTCCGCCCCAGCATTTT. It encodes CASSGAGRGPPQHF.

Only a few counts were recorded for this clone. J is TRBJ1-1 and V is TRBV6-5, with D unresolved. The germline CDR1 and CDR2 sequences are MNHEY and SVGAGI. The V and J ends lost 10 bases and 5 bases respectively, with 20 bases between them. The CDR3 runs 14 residues. In nucleotides, the CDR3 is TGTGCCACCGCCCCACGGTGGGAATCGACTGAAGCTTTCTTT. It yields the protein CATAPRWESTEAFF.

This clone showed up just a few times. The CDR3 reads CASSQVGGNQPQHF. Here the CDR3 DNA reads TGCGCCAGCAGCCAAGTTGGGGGGAATCAGCCCCAGCATTTT. The chain uses TRBV4-1 and TRBJ1-5; D is possibly TRBD1 (5 bases). Germline-derived CDR1 and CDR2 are MGHRA and YSYEKL. V was pared by 1 base and J by 4 bases, with 8 bases between. There are 14 residues in the CDR3.